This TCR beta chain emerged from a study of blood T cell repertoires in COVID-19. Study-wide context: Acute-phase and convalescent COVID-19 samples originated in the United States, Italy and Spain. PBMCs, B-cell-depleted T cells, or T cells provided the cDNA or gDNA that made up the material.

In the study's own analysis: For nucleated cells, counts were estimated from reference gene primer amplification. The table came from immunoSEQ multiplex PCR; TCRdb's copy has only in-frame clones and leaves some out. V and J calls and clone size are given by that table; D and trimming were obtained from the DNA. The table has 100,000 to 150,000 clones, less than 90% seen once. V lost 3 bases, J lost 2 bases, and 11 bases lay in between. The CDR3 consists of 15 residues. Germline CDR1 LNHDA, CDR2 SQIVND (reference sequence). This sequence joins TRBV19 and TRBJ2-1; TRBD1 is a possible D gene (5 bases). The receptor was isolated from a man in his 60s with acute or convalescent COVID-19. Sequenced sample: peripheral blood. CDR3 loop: CASSIRQGPYNEQFF. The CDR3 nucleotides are TGTGCCAGTAGTATCCGGCAGGGCCCCTACAATGAGCAGTTCTTC.